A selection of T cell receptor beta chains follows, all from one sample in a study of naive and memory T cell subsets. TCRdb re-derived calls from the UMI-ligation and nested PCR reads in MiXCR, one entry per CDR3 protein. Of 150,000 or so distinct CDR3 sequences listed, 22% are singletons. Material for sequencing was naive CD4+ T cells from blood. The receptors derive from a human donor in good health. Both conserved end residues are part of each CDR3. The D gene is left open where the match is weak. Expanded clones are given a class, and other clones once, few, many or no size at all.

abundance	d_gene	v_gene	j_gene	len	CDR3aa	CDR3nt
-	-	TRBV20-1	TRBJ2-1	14	CSARFGLPTGEQFF	TGCAGTGCTAGATTTGGACTCCCGACTGGTGAGCAGTTCTTC
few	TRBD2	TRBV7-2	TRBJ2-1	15	CASSYVSGGPHEQFF	TGTGCCAGCAGCTACGTATCGGGAGGCCCCCATGAGCAGTTCTTC
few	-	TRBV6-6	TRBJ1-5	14	CASSEEGRPRPQHF	TGTGCCAGCAGTGAAGAGGGTAGGCCCCGGCCCCAGCATTTT
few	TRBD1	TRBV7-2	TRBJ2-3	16	CASSSSGTGRVHTQYF	TGTGCCAGCAGCTCGTCAGGGACAGGGAGGGTCCATACGCAGTATTTT
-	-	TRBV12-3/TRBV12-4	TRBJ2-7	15	CASSPTYPRVYEQYF	TGTGCCAGCAGCCCTACATATCCGAGGGTCTACGAGCAGTACTTC
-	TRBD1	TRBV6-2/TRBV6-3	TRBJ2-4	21	CASSYPTLGTDLTLAKNIQYF	TGTGCCAGCAGTTATCCCACCCTCGGGACAGATCTTACCCTAGCCAAAAACATTCAGTACTTC
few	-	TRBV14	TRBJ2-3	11	CASSQINTQYF	TGTGCCAGCAGCCAGATCAATACGCAGTATTTT
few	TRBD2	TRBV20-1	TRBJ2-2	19	CSAREAPWGGGPWTGELFF	TGCAGTGCTAGAGAGGCCCCATGGGGGGGAGGGCCTTGGACCGGGGAGCTGTTTTTT
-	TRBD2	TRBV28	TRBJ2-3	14	CASSLGGAMNTQYF	TGTGCCAGCAGTTTGGGAGGGGCTATGAATACGCAGTATTTT
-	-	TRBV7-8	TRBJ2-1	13	CASSSTSFFGQFF	TGTGCCAGCAGCTCGACTAGTTTTTTTGGGCAGTTCTTC
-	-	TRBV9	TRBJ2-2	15	CASTPGQGNTGELFF	TGTGCCAGCACCCCGGGGCAGGGGAACACCGGGGAGCTGTTTTTT
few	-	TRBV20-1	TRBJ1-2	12	CSASPANYGYTF	TGCAGTGCTAGCCCAGCTAACTATGGCTACACCTTC
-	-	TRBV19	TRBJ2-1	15	CATKGDLPLHDEQFF	TGTGCCACTAAAGGGGATCTACCGCTACACGATGAGCAGTTCTTC
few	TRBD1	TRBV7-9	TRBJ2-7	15	CASSSRGTGFHEQYF	TGTGCCAGCAGCTCCCGCGGGACAGGGTTCCACGAGCAGTACTTC
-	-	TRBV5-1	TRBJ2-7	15	CASSLPGLGIREQYF	TGCGCCAGCAGCTTACCGGGACTTGGCATCCGCGAGCAGTACTTC
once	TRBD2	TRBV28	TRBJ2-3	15	CASSLSGSGHYTQYF	TGTGCCAGCAGTTTGAGCGGGAGCGGGCACTATACGCAGTATTTT
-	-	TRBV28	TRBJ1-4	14	CASETQGPNEKLFF	TGTGCCAGCGAAACCCAGGGTCCTAATGAAAAACTGTTTTTT
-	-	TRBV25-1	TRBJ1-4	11	CASSETEKLFF	TGTGCCAGCAGTGAAACGGAAAAACTGTTTTTT
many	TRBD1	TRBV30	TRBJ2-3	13	CARTGPRTDTQYF	TGTGCCCGGACAGGGCCCCGCACAGATACGCAGTATTTT
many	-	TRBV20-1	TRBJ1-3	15	CSARSDRLPGNTIYF	TGCAGTGCTAGATCCGATAGGCTGCCTGGAAACACCATATATTTT
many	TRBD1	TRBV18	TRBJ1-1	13	CASSTGVDTEAFF	TGTGCCAGCTCGACAGGGGTGGACACTGAAGCTTTCTTT
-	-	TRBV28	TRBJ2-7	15	CASSPPERPSYEQYF	TGTGCCAGCAGCCCGCCGGAACGACCCTCCTACGAGCAGTACTTC
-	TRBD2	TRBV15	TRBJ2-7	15	CATSGRGGRSYEQYF	TGTGCCACCAGCGGTCGGGGGGGCAGATCCTACGAGCAGTACTTC
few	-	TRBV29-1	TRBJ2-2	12	CSVGRSTGELFF	TGCAGCGTAGGAAGGTCCACCGGGGAGCTGTTTTTT
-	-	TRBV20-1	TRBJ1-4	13	CSARADPNEKLFF	TGCAGTGCTAGGGCCGATCCTAATGAAAAACTGTTTTTT
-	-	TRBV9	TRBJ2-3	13	CASSVVSTDTQYF	TGTGCCAGCAGCGTAGTCAGCACAGATACGCAGTATTTT
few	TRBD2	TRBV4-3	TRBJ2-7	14	CASYTTSGSYEQYF	TGCGCCAGCTATACGACTAGCGGCTCCTACGAGCAGTACTTC
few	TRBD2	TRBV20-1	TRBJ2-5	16	CSARDPLGLAGETQYF	TGCAGTGCTAGAGACCCCCTGGGACTAGCGGGAGAGACCCAGTACTTC
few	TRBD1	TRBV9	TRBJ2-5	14	CASNLGQGSETQYF	TGTGCCAGCAATCTGGGACAGGGTTCAGAGACCCAGTACTTC
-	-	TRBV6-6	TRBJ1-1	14	CASRPPQTGDEAFF	TGTGCCAGCAGGCCCCCACAGACCGGGGATGAAGCTTTCTTT
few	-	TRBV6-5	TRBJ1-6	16	CASSPEAAAGNSPLHF	TGTGCCAGCAGCCCGGAGGCTGCCGCTGGGAATTCACCCCTCCACTTT
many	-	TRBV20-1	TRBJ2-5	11	CSARGGGVQYF	TGCAGTGCTAGAGGTGGGGGTGTCCAGTACTTC
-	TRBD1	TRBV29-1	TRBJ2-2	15	CSVGGDRETTGELFF	TGCAGCGTTGGTGGGGACAGGGAAACCACCGGGGAGCTGTTTTTT
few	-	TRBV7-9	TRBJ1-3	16	CASSLRPGTSGNTIYF	TGTGCCAGCAGCCTTCGACCGGGCACGTCTGGAAACACCATATATTTT
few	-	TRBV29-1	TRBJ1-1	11	CSVRWDTEAFF	TGCAGCGTTCGGTGGGACACTGAAGCTTTCTTT
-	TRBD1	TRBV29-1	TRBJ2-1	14	CSVVPRGQGNEQFF	TGCAGCGTTGTGCCAAGGGGACAGGGCAATGAGCAGTTCTTC
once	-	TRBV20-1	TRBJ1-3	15	CSARGTPLPGNTIYF	TGCAGTGCTCGGGGGACCCCTCTACCCGGAAACACCATATATTTT
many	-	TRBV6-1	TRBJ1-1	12	CASSEWGYEAFF	TGTGCCAGCAGTGAATGGGGTTATGAAGCTTTCTTT
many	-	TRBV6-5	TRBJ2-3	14	CASKLGLSTDTQYF	TGTGCCAGCAAATTAGGGTTAAGCACAGATACGCAGTATTTT
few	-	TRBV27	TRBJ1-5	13	CASSFRESQPQHF	TGTGCCAGCAGTTTCCGGGAATCCCAGCCCCAGCATTTT
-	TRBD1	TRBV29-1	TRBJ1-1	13	CSVRTGGNTEAFF	TGCAGCGTCCGGACAGGGGGGAACACTGAAGCTTTCTTT
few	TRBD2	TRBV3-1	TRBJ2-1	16	CASSQVAGRSYNEQFF	TGTGCCAGCAGCCAAGTAGCGGGGCGCTCCTACAATGAGCAGTTCTTC
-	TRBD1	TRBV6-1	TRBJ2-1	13	CASTVDRDNEQFF	TGTGCCAGCACGGTCGACAGGGACAATGAGCAGTTCTTC
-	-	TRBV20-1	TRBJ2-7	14	CSAPDRSRSYEQYF	TGCAGTGCTCCAGACAGGTCACGCTCCTACGAGCAGTACTTC
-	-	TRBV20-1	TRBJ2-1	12	CSAEYTLNEQFF	TGCAGTGCCGAGTACACATTAAATGAGCAGTTCTTC
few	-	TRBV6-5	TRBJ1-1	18	CASSYRTRGNREGGEAFF	TGTGCCAGCAGTTACCGAACCCGAGGAAACAGGGAGGGGGGTGAAGCTTTCTTT
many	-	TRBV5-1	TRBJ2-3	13	CASSSPTTDTQYF	TGCGCCAGCAGCTCCCCGACCACAGATACGCAGTATTTT
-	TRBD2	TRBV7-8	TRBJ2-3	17	CASSPPGLAGGTDTQYF	TGTGCCAGCAGCCCCCCGGGACTAGCGGGCGGCACAGATACGCAGTATTTT
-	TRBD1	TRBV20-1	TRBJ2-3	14	CSASTDRETDTQYF	TGCAGTGCTAGTACCGACAGGGAGACAGATACGCAGTATTTT
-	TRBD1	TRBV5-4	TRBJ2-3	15	CASSLARGYTDTQYF	TGTGCCAGCAGCTTGGCCAGGGGGTACACAGATACGCAGTATTTT
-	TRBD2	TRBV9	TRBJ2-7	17	CASSVDPPSGRLVEQYF	TGTGCCAGCAGCGTAGACCCTCCTAGCGGGAGATTGGTCGAGCAGTACTTC
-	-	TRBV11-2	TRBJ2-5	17	CASSHFPVSEFQETQYF	TGTGCCAGCAGTCACTTCCCCGTTTCAGAGTTCCAAGAGACCCAGTACTTC
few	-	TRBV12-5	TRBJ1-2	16	CASGLGPWEANYGYTF	TGTGCTAGTGGTTTGGGACCATGGGAAGCTAACTATGGCTACACCTTC
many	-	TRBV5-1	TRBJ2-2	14	CASSLQINTGELFF	TGCGCCAGCAGCTTACAGATAAACACCGGGGAGCTGTTTTTT
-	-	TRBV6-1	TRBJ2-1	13	CASRGVKRDEQFF	TGTGCCAGCAGGGGGGTTAAGCGCGACGAGCAGTTCTTC
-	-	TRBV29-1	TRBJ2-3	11	CSVLTGDTQYF	TGCAGCGTTTTAACCGGCGATACGCAGTATTTT
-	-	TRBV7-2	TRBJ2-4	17	CASSLRRQPIAKNIQYF	TGTGCCAGCAGCCTCAGGCGGCAGCCCATAGCCAAAAACATTCAGTACTTC
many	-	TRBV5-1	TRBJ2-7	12	CASRATGYEQYF	TGCGCCAGCCGAGCTACAGGTTACGAGCAGTACTTC
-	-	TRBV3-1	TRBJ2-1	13	CASSQGVGAEQFF	TGTGCCAGCAGCCAAGGTGTAGGCGCTGAGCAGTTCTTC
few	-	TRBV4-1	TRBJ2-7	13	CASSQVRGTEQYF	TGCGCCAGCAGCCAAGTCCGCGGTACCGAGCAGTACTTC